This passage covers 5 T cell receptor beta chains from one sample sequenced in a study of early T cells in non-severe SARS-CoV-2 infection. Each CDR3 protein gets one entry after TCRdb re-called the 5' RACE reads with MiXCR. The sample yields around 57,000 distinct CDR3 sequences, 5% to 6.5% seen once. The starting material was whole blood, obtained at baseline. The receptors come from an adult who was a healthcare worker with PCR-confirmed SARS-CoV-2 infection or an uninfected control (not recorded which).

The rearrangement uses TRBV19 and TRBJ2-3; 8 bases fit TRBD2. Germline loops: CDR1 LNHDA, CDR2 SQIVND (reference sequence). Trimming removed 9 bases from V and 3 bases from J; junction bases left unmatched: 11. The length of the CDR3 is 15 residues. CDR3 protein: CASGEAGGLTDTQYF. In nucleotides, the CDR3 is TGTGCCAGCGGGGAGGCGGGAGGTTTGACAGATACGCAGTATTTT.

Ten or more counts support this clonotype. V and J are TRBV7-2 and TRBJ2-3; 9 positions match TRBD2. Germline values: CDR1 SGHTA, CDR2 FQGNSA. V shed 1 base, J shed 3 bases, and the junction held 2 bases outside the gene matches. The CDR3 spans 15 residues. The CDR3 DNA sequence: TGTGCCAGCAGCTTAGTAGCGGGAGCGACAGATACGCAGTATTTT. It translates to CASSLVAGATDTQYF.

This clonotype was recorded at least ten times. The chain is built from TRBV9 and TRBJ2-3, with 9 bases lining up with TRBD2. This CDR3 has 14 amino acids. V shed 1 base, J shed 4 bases, and the junction held 1 base outside the gene matches. Germline CDR1 reads SGDLS; CDR2 reads YYNGEE. CDR3 amino acids: CASSVQREADTQYF. The DNA for the CDR3 is TGTGCCAGCAGCGTACAGCGGGAGGCAGATACGCAGTATTTT.

This clonotype appeared many times. The J gene is TRBJ2-5, the V gene TRBV4-2, with a possible D match to TRBD2 (5 bases). Trimming stripped 0 bases from V and 4 bases from J, with 12 bases between. Germline-derived CDR1 and CDR2 are LGHNA and YNFKEQ. The CDR3 is 15 residues long. DNA for the CDR3: TGTGCCAGCAGCCAAGATGCGGGTGCAACAGAGACCCAGTACTTC. It specifies CASSQDAGATETQYF.

Notes on this clonotype: A much more abundant neighbour one base away suggests this may be a read error. The chain couples TRBV12-3 or TRBV12-4 to TRBJ2-3; no clear D. V lost 6 bases and J lost 4, with 5 bases in between. This CDR3 has 11 amino acids. The CDR3 reads CASSSPDTQYF. The CDR3, as DNA: TGTGCCAGCAGCTCCCCAGATACGCAGTATTTT.